This T cell receptor (beta chain) was profiled in a study of T-cell reconstitution after alpha-beta-depleted transplantation in children. As it was prepared, the TCRbeta library received unique molecular identifiers. TCRdb independently ran MiXCR on the PCR reads; one entry per CDR3 protein. The sample holds about 490,000 distinct CDR3 sequences, 10% to 13% seen once. Trimming removed 5 bases at V and 3 bases at J, with 11 bases between. CDR1 is LGHNA and CDR2 is YSLEER in the germline V gene. The CDR3 contains 13 residues. Ten or more counts support this clonotype. Its specificity is unknown. The study's findings and limits: Reports say that about two months after transplant, the alpha-beta T cells came out of several hundred graft clones that had expanded. The study traced high day-60 TCRbeta diversity in some patients to surviving recipient T cells and thymic progenitors. The main origin of T-cell counts and diversity one year after transplant was newly produced T cells.

Sample: PBMCs, taken before TCRalphabeta/CD19-depleted stem cell transplant. This TCR derives from a child aged 2-15 years with inherited bone marrow failure, due to receive a stem cell transplant. The J gene is TRBJ2-7, the V gene TRBV4-3, with unresolved D. CDR3 sequence reads: CASSARRFYEQYF. CDR3 DNA: TGCGCCAGCAGCGCTCGTCGGTTCTACGAGCAGTACTTC.